A single sample is the source of the 23 T cell receptor beta chains below, sequenced in a study of T-cell reconstitution after alpha-beta-depleted transplantation in children. Molecular barcoding with unique molecular identifiers was used for the TCRbeta library. TCRdb re-called the PCR reads through MiXCR, storing one row per CDR3 protein. The table records more than 250,000 distinct CDR3 sequences, nearly 10% of them present only once. Here the sequenced sample was PBMCs from the stem cell graft donor, taken from the stem cell graft. The receptors originated from a human donor who donated a stem cell graft to a child with SCID.

This clonotype occurred a few times. The J gene is TRBJ1-2, the V gene TRBV14; D unclear. Between the trimmed V and J ends, which lost 1 base and 2 bases, there was a span of 5 bases. Germline CDR1 SGHDN, CDR2 FVKESK. This CDR3 is built from 13 residues. CDR3: CASSQVGNYGYTF. CDR3 sequence (DNA): TGTGCCAGCAGCCAAGTAGGGAACTATGGCTACACCTTC.

This clonotype was seen repeatedly, ten times or more. This rearrangement joins TRBV12-3 or TRBV12-4 to TRBJ1-5; TRBD1 might be the D (5 bases). V was clipped by 8 bases and J by 0 bases, with 11 bases between them. The CDR3 covers 14 residues. The CDR3 bases are TGTGCCAGCCTCGCAGGGATTAGCAATCAGCCCCAGCATTTT. Translation gives CASLAGISNQPQHF.

The V and J genes are TRBV5-1 and TRBJ2-1, with 9 bases lining up with TRBD1. V was pared by 2 bases and J by 3 bases, with 6 bases of the junction left unmatched. Germline CDR1 reads SGHRS; CDR2 reads YFSETQ. This CDR3 comprises 16 residues. CDR3 DNA: TGCGCCAGCAGCTTTAATACAGGGGGCCTCTACAATGAGCAGTTCTTC. It encodes CASSFNTGGLYNEQFF.

This clonotype came up many times. This chain links TRBV5-1 with TRBJ2-3; D is perhaps TRBD1 or TRBD2 (5 bases each). This CDR3 is 14 amino acids long. Germline V gene lookup returns CDR1 SGHRS and CDR2 YFSETQ. The V and J ends lost 3 bases and 5 bases respectively, with 13 bases between them. CDR3 sequence reads: CASSSGTLGDTQYF. The DNA of the CDR3 is TGCGCCAGCAGCTCCGGGACCCTCGGAGATACGCAGTATTTT.

In its sample, this clonotype was seen a few times. The CDR3 spells CASSQALDNEQFF. CDR3 in DNA: TGTGCCAGCAGCCAGGCCTTGGACAATGAGCAGTTCTTC. The rearrangement links TRBV3-1 to TRBJ2-1; D call uncertain. V shed 3 bases and J shed 5 bases, with 8 bases lying between them. This CDR3 contains 13 residues. Germline V lookup: CDR1 LGHDT, CDR2 YNNKEL (reference sequence).

A few counts support this clonotype. The gene calls are TRBV6-1 and TRBJ2-1; 7 nucleotides align to TRBD2. Germline assignment: CDR1 MNHNS and CDR2 SASEGT. V shed 8 bases and J 1 base; nucleotides not matched to a gene: 8. The CDR3 covers 15 residues. The CDR3 bases are TGTGCCAGCGGACCGGGGGGTGGTTCCTACAATGAGCAGTTCTTC. Its translation: CASGPGGGSYNEQFF.

There are a few counts of this clonotype. This chain connects TRBV6-1 to TRBJ1-5; 7 bases agree with TRBD1. Germline CDR1 is MNHNS and CDR2 is SASEGT. This CDR3 comprises 15 residues. V dropped 6 bases and J dropped 6; count of bases not matched to a gene: 11. The CDR3 spells CASSLTGDGAQPQHF. CDR3 nucleotide sequence: TGTGCCAGCAGCCTCACAGGGGACGGGGCTCAGCCCCAGCATTTT.

This clonotype was observed a few times. The rearrangement links TRBV5-1 to TRBJ2-7; 10 bases are a match to TRBD1. This CDR3 has 14 amino acids. V gave up 2 bases and J gave up 6 bases; unmatched junction bases: 5. Per the germline V gene, CDR1 is SGHRS and CDR2 is YFSETQ. DNA for the CDR3: TGCGCCAGCAGCTTCTTGGGACAGGGGTTCGAGCAGTACTTC. Residues: CASSFLGQGFEQYF. The complete variable domain, with remaining parts taken from reference TRBV5-1 and TRBJ2-7, reads KAGVTQTPRYLIKTRGQQVTLSCSPISGHRSVSWYQQTPGQGLQFLFEYFSETQRNKGNFPGRFSGRQFSNSRSEMNVSTLELGDSALYLCASSFLGQGFEQYFGPGTRLTVT.

The chain carries TRBV2 and TRBJ2-5; D gene uncertain. Germline loops: CDR1 SNHLY, CDR2 FYNNEI. Trimming cost V 2 bases and J 5 bases, with 12 bases left between them. The CDR3 extends over 14 amino acids. The CDR3 region is CASSETLLAETQYF. For the CDR3, the DNA is TGTGCCAGCAGTGAAACACTCCTTGCCGAGACCCAGTACTTC.

This clonotype was seen at least ten times. The gene calls are TRBV10-3 and TRBJ2-7; unclear D gene. Trimming removed 2 bases at V and 3 bases at J, with 14 bases between. CDR1 is ENHRY and CDR2 is SYGVKD in the germline V gene. This CDR3 has 15 residues. In DNA, the CDR3 is TGTGCCATCAGTGAGCCGGCGATGTCCCACTACGAGCAGTACTTC. Protein sequence: CAISEPAMSHYEQYF.

Many counts were recorded for this clonotype. The chain is built from TRBV4-1 and TRBJ2-5, with 15 bases identical to TRBD2. The germline V gene encodes CDR1 MGHRA and CDR2 YSYEKL. CDR3 size: 19 residues. Trimming cost V 3 bases and J 4 bases; bases outside gene matches: 12. CDR3 loop: CASSHPGLAGGPGRETQYF. The DNA of the CDR3 is TGCGCCAGCAGCCACCCGGGACTAGCGGGGGGACCCGGGAGAGAGACCCAGTACTTC.

This clonotype was counted ten times or more. This chain uses TRBV24-1 with TRBJ2-2; D is perhaps TRBD1 (6 bases). With 2 bases removed from V and 6 bases from J, the gap between germline ends came to 6 bases. From germline, CDR1 is KGHDR and CDR2 SFDVKD. This CDR3 has 13 residues. This chain's CDR3 is CATSDWTAGELFF. CDR3 coding DNA: TGTGCCACCAGTGATTGGACAGCCGGGGAGCTGTTTTTT.

The table lists this clonotype with many counts. V is TRBV12-3 or TRBV12-4 and J is TRBJ1-6; 8 bases fit TRBD1. Losses at the gene ends were 6 bases for V and 6 bases for J; bases not matched to a gene: 7. The CDR3 loop spans 15 amino acids. The CDR3 protein is CASRPDRVPNSPLHF. The CDR3 DNA reads TGTGCCAGCAGACCGGACAGGGTCCCTAATTCACCCCTCCACTTT.

This clonotype turned up a few times. This chain joins TRBV10-3 and TRBJ1-1, with 7 nucleotides matching TRBD1. The V and J ends lost 3 bases and 5 bases, in that order; junction bases with no gene match: 15. Germline V gives CDR1 ENHRY, CDR2 SYGVKD. The length of the CDR3 is 17 residues. The CDR3 region is CAISDGGTVGLKTEAFF. The CDR3, as DNA: TGTGCCATCAGTGACGGGGGGACAGTCGGACTTAAAACTGAAGCTTTCTTT.

The rearrangement joins TRBV3-1 to TRBJ2-5; a weak D match, TRBD1 (6 bases). V was shortened by 0 bases and J by 5 bases, with 13 bases between the two germline ends. The germline V gene encodes CDR1 LGHDT and CDR2 YNNKEL (reference sequence). The CDR3 has 15 amino acids. DNA for the CDR3: TGTGCCAGCAGCCAAGAGCCGGGAACAGGGGAGACCCAGTACTTC. This translates into CASSQEPGTGETQYF.

CDR3 residues: CASKLSGGRDTDTQYF. CDR3 coding DNA: TGTGCCAGCAAACTCAGCGGGGGGCGAGACACAGATACGCAGTATTTT. The chain employs TRBV3-1 and TRBJ2-3; 9 nucleotides line up with TRBD2. V was pared by 7 bases and J by 2 bases, with 10 bases of the junction left unmatched. This CDR3 contains 16 residues. Germline V lookup: CDR1 LGHDT, CDR2 YNNKEL (reference sequence).

This clonotype has more than one count but fewer than ten. The chain links TRBV6-6 to TRBJ1-1; D gene unclear. Germline assignment: CDR1 MNHNY and CDR2 SVGAGI (reference sequence). The CDR3 is 11 amino acids. Trimming removed 6 bases at V and 7 bases at J, with 9 bases between. In DNA, the CDR3 is TGTGCCAGCAGCAACTACTATGAAGCTTTCTTT. Amino acids: CASSNYYEAFF.

Many counts were recorded for this clonotype. V and J are TRBV29-1 and TRBJ2-3, with TRBD1 matching over 9 bases. This CDR3 region has 16 residues. The V gene end was trimmed by 6 bases and the J gene end by 5 bases; junction bases not matched to a gene: 15. Per germline, CDR1 SQVTM and CDR2 ANQGSEA. CDR3 residues: CSVRPGQGPLGDTQYF. CDR3 sequence (DNA): TGCAGCGTCCGTCCGGGACAGGGACCGTTGGGAGATACGCAGTATTTT.

This clonotype was observed a handful of times. The chain recombines TRBV2 with TRBJ2-5; 11 bases line up with TRBD2. CDR3 length: 15 amino acids. Germline V CDR1 and CDR2: SNHLY, FYNNEI. V was pared by 5 bases and J by 1 base, with 3 bases of the junction left unmatched. CDR3 sequence reads: CASSTSGGIQETQYF. The CDR3 DNA is TGTGCCAGCAGTACTAGCGGGGGCATCCAAGAGACCCAGTACTTC.

In its sample, this clonotype was seen a few times. J is TRBJ1-2 and V is TRBV7-9; D unresolved. CDR3 length equals 14 residues. Germline values: CDR1 SEHNR, CDR2 FQNEAQ (reference sequence). V dropped 1 base and J dropped 3 bases, with 9 bases sitting between them. The CDR3, as DNA: TGTGCCAGCAGCTTAGAGGGAAGTCACTATGGCTACACCTTC. This sequence encodes CASSLEGSHYGYTF.

The chain has TRBV11-2 and TRBJ2-1, with 8 bases fitting TRBD1. The V gene's germline CDR1 is SGHAT and CDR2 FQNNGV. The CDR3 length is 17 residues. The V segment lost 4 bases and the J segment 5 bases; nucleotides outside the gene matches: 13. CDR3 DNA sequence: TGTGCCAGCAGCTCAACGGGCGGCAGGGGGCGCGACAATGAGCAGTTCTTC. Translated: CASSSTGGRGRDNEQFF.

The chain is built from TRBV20-1 and TRBJ2-2, with 10 positions matching TRBD1. Trimming cost V 0 bases and J 5 bases; bases outside gene matches: 9. This CDR3 contains 17 residues. The germline V gene encodes CDR1 DFQATT and CDR2 SNEGSKA (reference sequence). The CDR3, as DNA: TGCAGTGCTAGAGATCCGACCGGGACAGGGGCGACCGGGGAGCTGTTTTTT. The encoded protein is CSARDPTGTGATGELFF.

This clonotype turned up a few times. The CDR3 DNA reads as TGTGCCAGCAGCCCAACGTTCCTTGGGCAAGAGACCCAGTACTTC. Translating it yields CASSPTFLGQETQYF. The chain uses TRBV7-8 and TRBJ2-5; no clear D. Germline CDR1 is SGHVS and CDR2 is FQNEAQ. There are 15 residues in the CDR3. With 5 bases removed from V and 2 bases from J, the gap between germline ends came to 15 bases.